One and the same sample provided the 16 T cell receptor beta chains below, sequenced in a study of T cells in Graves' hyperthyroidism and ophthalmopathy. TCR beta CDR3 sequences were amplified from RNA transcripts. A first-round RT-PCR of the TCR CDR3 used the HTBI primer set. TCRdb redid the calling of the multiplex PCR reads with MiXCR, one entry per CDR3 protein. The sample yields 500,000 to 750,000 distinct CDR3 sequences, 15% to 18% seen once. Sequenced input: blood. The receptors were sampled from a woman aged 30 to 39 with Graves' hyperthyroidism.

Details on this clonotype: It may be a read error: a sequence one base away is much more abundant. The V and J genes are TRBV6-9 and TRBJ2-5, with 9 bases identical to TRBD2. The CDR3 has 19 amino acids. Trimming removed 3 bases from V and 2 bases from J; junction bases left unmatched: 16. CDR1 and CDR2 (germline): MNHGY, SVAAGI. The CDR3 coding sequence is TGTGCCAGCAGTTACGGGGGTTGGTCGAGACTAGCGGTACAAGAGACCCAGTACTTC. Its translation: CASSYGGWSRLAVQETQYF.

The CDR3 sequence is CASSQDPGGSSGANVLTF. CDR3 in DNA: TGTGCCAGCAGCCAAGATCCGGGAGGTTCCTCTGGGGCCAACGTCCTGACTTTC. J is TRBJ2-6 and V is TRBV4-2; 7 bases are shared with TRBD2. CDR1 is LGHNA and CDR2 is YNFKEQ in the germline V gene. The V and J ends lost 0 bases and 0 bases, in that order; junction bases with no gene match: 5. The CDR3 has 18 amino acids.

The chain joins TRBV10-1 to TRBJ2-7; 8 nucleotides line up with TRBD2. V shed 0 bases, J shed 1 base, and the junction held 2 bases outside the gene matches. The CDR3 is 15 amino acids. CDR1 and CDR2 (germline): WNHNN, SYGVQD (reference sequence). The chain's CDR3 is CASSESSGGSYEQYF. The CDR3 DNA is TGCGCCAGCAGTGAGTCCAGCGGGGGTTCCTACGAGCAGTACTTC.

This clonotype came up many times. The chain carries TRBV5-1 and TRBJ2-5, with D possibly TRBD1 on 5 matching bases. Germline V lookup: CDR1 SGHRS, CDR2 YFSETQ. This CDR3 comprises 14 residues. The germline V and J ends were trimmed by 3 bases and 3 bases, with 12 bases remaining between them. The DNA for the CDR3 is TGCGCCAGCAGCTGGCGACAGCTAAAAGAGACCCAGTACTTC. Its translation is CASSWRQLKETQYF.

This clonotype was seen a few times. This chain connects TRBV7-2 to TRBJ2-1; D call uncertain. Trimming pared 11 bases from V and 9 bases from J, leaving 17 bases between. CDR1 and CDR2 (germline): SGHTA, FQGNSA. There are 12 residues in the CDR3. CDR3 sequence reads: CAGNLLVGEQFF. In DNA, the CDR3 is TGTGCCGGCAACCTTCTCGTAGGTGAGCAGTTCTTC.

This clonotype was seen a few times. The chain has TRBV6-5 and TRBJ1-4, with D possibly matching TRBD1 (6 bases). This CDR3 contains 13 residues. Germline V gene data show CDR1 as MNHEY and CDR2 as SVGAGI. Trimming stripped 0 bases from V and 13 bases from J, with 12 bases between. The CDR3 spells CASSYSRDTALFF. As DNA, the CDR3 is TGTGCCAGCAGTTACTCCCGGGACACAGCACTGTTTTTT.

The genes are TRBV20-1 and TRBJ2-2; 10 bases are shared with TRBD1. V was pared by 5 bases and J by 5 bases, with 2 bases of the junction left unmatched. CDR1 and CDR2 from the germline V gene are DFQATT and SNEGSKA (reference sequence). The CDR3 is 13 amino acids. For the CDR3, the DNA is TGCAGTGCTGACAGGGGGCGAACCGGGGAGCTGTTTTTT. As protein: CSADRGRTGELFF.

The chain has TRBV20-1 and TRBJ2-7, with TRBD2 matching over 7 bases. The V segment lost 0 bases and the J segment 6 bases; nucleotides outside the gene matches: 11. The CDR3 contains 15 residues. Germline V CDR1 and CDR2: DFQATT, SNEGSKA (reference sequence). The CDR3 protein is CSARDPLAASLEQYF. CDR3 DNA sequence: TGCAGTGCTAGAGATCCCCTAGCGGCTTCACTCGAGCAGTACTTC.

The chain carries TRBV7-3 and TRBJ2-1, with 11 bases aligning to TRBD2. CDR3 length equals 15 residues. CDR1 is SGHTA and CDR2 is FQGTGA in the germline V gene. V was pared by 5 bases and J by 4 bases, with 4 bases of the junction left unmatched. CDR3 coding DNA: TGTGCCAGCAGCACTAGCGGGAGCCGATACAATGAGCAGTTCTTC. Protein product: CASSTSGSRYNEQFF.

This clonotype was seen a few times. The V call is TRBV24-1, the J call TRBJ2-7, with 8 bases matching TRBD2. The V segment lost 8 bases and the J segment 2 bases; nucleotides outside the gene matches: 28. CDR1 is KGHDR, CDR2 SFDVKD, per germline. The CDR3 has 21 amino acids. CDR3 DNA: TGTGCCACCATCCTCAGCACGCATCGGGAGGGCCTAGGGCGTAGCGCCTACGAGCAGTACTTC. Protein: CATILSTHREGLGRSAYEQYF.

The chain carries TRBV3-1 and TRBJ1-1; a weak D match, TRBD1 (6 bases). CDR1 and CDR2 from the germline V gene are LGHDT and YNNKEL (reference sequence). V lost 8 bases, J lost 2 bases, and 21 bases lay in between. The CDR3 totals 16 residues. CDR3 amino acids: CASRKGGGFENTEAFF. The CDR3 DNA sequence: TGTGCCAGCCGAAAGGGGGGGGGTTTTGAAAACACTGAAGCTTTCTTT. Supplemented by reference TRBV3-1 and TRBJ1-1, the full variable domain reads DTAVSQTPKYLVTQMGNDKSIKCEQNLGHDTMYWYKQDSKKFLKIMFSYNNKELIINETVPNRFSPKSPDKAHLNLHINSLELGDSAVYFCASRKGGGFENTEAFFGQGTRLTVV.

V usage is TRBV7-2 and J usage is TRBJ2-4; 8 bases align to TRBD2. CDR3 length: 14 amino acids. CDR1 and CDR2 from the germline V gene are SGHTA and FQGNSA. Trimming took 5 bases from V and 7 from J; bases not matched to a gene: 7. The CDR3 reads CASSPTAGVNIQYF. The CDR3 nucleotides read TGTGCCAGCAGCCCGACAGCGGGAGTGAACATTCAGTACTTC.

CDR3 amino acids: CSVAARESYEQYF. For the CDR3, the DNA is TGCAGCGTTGCGGCTAGAGAGTCCTACGAGCAGTACTTC. The J gene is TRBJ2-7, the V gene TRBV29-1, with unresolved D. This CDR3 has 13 residues. With 4 bases removed from V and 1 base from J, the gap between germline ends came to 11 bases. Germline assignment: CDR1 SQVTM and CDR2 ANQGSEA.

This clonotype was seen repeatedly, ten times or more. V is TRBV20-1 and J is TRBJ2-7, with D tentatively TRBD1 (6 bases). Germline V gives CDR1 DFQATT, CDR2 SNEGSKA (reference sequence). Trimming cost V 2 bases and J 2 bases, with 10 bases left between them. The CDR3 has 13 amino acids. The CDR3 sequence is CSARSTGAYEQYF. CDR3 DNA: TGCAGTGCTAGATCGACAGGCGCCTACGAGCAGTACTTC.

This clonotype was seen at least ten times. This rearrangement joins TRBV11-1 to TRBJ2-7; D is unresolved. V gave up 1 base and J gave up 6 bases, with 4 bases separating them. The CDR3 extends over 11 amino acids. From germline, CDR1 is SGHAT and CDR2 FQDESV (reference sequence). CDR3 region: CASSLELEQYF. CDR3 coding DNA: TGTGCCAGCAGCTTAGAACTCGAGCAGTACTTC.

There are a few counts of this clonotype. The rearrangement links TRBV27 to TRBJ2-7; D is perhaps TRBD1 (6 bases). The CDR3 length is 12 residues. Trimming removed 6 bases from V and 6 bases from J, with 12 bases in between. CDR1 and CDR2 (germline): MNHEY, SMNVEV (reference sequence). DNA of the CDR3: TGTGCCAGCAGAAATGGACAGACCGAGCAGTACTTC. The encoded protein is CASRNGQTEQYF.